The 10 T cell receptor beta chains given below trace back to one sample, sequenced in a study of response to subunit inactivated influenza vaccine. MiXCR, run by TCRdb on the RT-PCR reads, gives a single entry per CDR3 protein. The sample lists a few hundred thousand distinct CDR3 sequences; 6.5% to 8% were seen once. Sequencing was performed on PBMCs from blood, taken about 23 months after vaccination. These receptors originate from a man between 50 and 75 years old who received an inactivated influenza vaccine.

This clonotype appeared many times. CDR3 sequence: CASSPLQGITDTQYF. The CDR3 DNA is TGTGCCAGCTCACCATTACAGGGGATCACAGATACGCAGTATTTT. The chain uses TRBV18 and TRBJ2-3; the match to TRBD1 covers 7 bases. CDR3 size: 15 residues. Per germline, CDR1 KGHSH and CDR2 LQKENI. The J segment lost 2 bases and the V segment lost 2 bases, leaving 4 bases of the junction unmatched. The whole variable domain, remainder taken from reference TRBV18 and TRBJ2-3, is NAGVMQNPRHLVRRRGQEARLRCSPMKGHSHVYWYRQLPEEGLKFMVYLQKENIIDESGMPKERFSAEFPKEGPSILRIQQVVRGDSAAYFCASSPLQGITDTQYFGPGTRLTVL.

This clonotype showed up just a few times. The genes are TRBV12-3 or TRBV12-4 and TRBJ2-6; tentatively, D is TRBD2 (6 bases). The ends were cut back, 10 bases at V and 4 bases at J, with 20 bases in the middle. This CDR3 comprises 16 residues. The CDR3 spells CATSDGGSLGANVLTF. CDR3 sequence (DNA): TGTGCCACCTCGGACGGAGGGTCTCTCGGGGCCAACGTCCTGACTTTC.

The chain has TRBV5-4 and TRBJ1-1, with D tentatively TRBD1 (5 bases). Per germline, CDR1 SGHNT and CDR2 YYREEE (reference sequence). V was trimmed by 3 bases and J by 3 bases, leaving 9 bases between them. The CDR3 contains 13 residues. CDR3 sequence: CASSSRGYTEAFF. The CDR3 DNA follows: TGTGCCAGCAGCTCCCGGGGGTACACTGAAGCTTTCTTT.

The chain carries TRBV7-9 and TRBJ2-7; 8 positions match TRBD2. The V and J ends lost 7 bases and 6 bases, in that order; junction bases with no gene match: 8. The germline gives CDR1 SEHNR, CDR2 FQNEAQ (reference sequence). The CDR3 runs to 13 residues. The CDR3 nucleotides are TGTGCCAGCACCAGCGGGAGAACGTTCGAGCAGTACTTC. It encodes CASTSGRTFEQYF.

For this clonotype: The germline gene is not matched at one end of the junction; a read error may be the cause. This chain links TRBV4-3 with TRBJ1-5; D possibly corresponds to TRBD1 (5 bases). Germline V gives CDR1 LGHNA, CDR2 YSLEER. The CDR3 runs to 15 residues. Here the CDR3 reads CASSQDFHGDQPQHF. In DNA form, the CDR3 reads TGCGCCAGCAGCCAAGATTTTCACGGGGACCAGCCTCAGCATTTT.

V is TRBV12-3 or TRBV12-4 and J is TRBJ1-2; 9 nucleotides agree with TRBD1. J was trimmed by 8 bases and V by 5 bases; bases with no gene match: 9. There are 14 residues in the CDR3. The chain's CDR3 is CASSRPGQGGGYTF. The DNA for the CDR3 is TGTGCCAGCAGTAGGCCGGGACAGGGTGGAGGCTACACCTTC.

This chain uses TRBV18 with TRBJ1-5; D gene unclear. The germline gives CDR1 KGHSH, CDR2 LQKENI. Trimming removed 3 bases at V and 5 bases at J, with 8 bases between. CDR3 size: 13 residues. CDR3 sequence reads: CASSPGSDQPQHF. As DNA, the CDR3 is TGTGCCAGCTCACCGGGGAGCGATCAGCCCCAGCATTTT.

This clonotype was detected only a few times. The chain joins TRBV3-1 to TRBJ2-6; D is perhaps TRBD1 (5 bases). Germline values: CDR1 LGHDT, CDR2 YNNKEL (reference sequence). The CDR3 extends over 15 amino acids. Trimming shortened V by 1 base and J by 4 bases, and 8 bases separated the two germline ends. The CDR3 DNA follows: TGTGCCAGCAGCCAAGGGACAACCGGGGCCAACGTCCTGACTTTC. Its protein is CASSQGTTGANVLTF.

V usage is TRBV20-1 and J usage is TRBJ2-2; 7 bases are a match to TRBD2. V dropped 6 bases and J dropped 7; count of bases not matched to a gene: 11. This CDR3 has 14 amino acids. Germline V gene data show CDR1 as DFQATT and CDR2 as SNEGSKA (reference sequence). The CDR3 spells CSATRSGTVGELFF. The CDR3 DNA follows: TGCAGTGCCACTCGGAGCGGGACGGTCGGGGAGCTGTTTTTT.

The chain carries TRBV21-1 and TRBJ1-1; TRBD1 was called by the table and not checked on the DNA. TRBV21-1 is listed as a pseudogene. The CDR3 is 19 residues long. The chain's CDR3 is CASSNGERQGFRVNTEAFF. DNA of the CDR3: TGTGCCAGCAGCAATGGGGAGAGACAGGGATTTAGGGTGAACACTGAAGCTTTCTTT.